This T cell receptor (beta chain) was observed in a study of blood T cell repertoires in COVID-19. Overall study: The United States, Italy and Spain supplied acute and convalescent COVID-19 samples. Sources were T cells, B-cell-depleted T cells, or PBMCs; the material itself was cDNA or gDNA.

Germline V gene sequence: CDR1 SGDLS, CDR2 YYNGEE. This CDR3 is built from 15 residues. Unmatched junction bases numbered 7, after V lost 4 bases and J lost 3 bases. TCRdb's copy holds only in-frame clones and misses some; the assay was immunoSEQ multiplex PCR. Of about 250,000 clones listed, approximately 84% are singletons. Participant-given clinical history determined each cohort assignment. Recovery among Cohort 3 donors was established by two negative PCRs, clearance, or symptom resolution. Sample: PBMCs or T cells enriched from blood (not recorded which). This sequence was found in a man in his forties or fifties who had recovered from COVID-19. V is TRBV9 and J is TRBJ1-1, with 9 bases identical to TRBD1. The DNA of the CDR3 is TGTGCCAGCAGCCCGGAACAGGGGGCAGACACTGAAGCTTTCTTT. The encoded protein is CASSPEQGADTEAFF.